This T cell receptor beta chain is from a study of cytomegalovirus exposure and HLA in healthy donors. As for this clone: The antigen is not known.

Study results and caveats: Many donors carried some public TCRs, although rarity characterized most TCR sequences.

V was pared by 0 bases and J by 8 bases, with 9 bases of the junction left unmatched. Germline values: CDR1 WNHNN, CDR2 SYGVQD (reference sequence). This CDR3 is built from 16 residues. Primers included in the PCR were 60 Vbeta and 13 Jbeta primers. The method was immunoSEQ multiplex PCR; TCRdb's version includes in-frame clones alone and lacks a portion of them. This sample's table reports about 200,000 clones. The chain is built from TRBV10-1 and TRBJ2-1; 8 bases line up with TRBD2. The sequence derives from a boy between 5 and 17 years old in good health and CMV-seronegative. The specimen sequenced was PBMCs. This CDR3 is CASSESNRGGLDEQFF. CDR3 in DNA: TGCGCCAGCAGTGAGTCGAATCGGGGGGGGCTCGATGAGCAGTTCTTC.